This T cell receptor (beta chain) was retrieved from a study of CD8+ T cells in alopecia areata. cDNA prepared by RNA extraction and subsequent reverse transcription served as the template for sequencing. TCRdb's table, derived via immunoSEQ multiplex PCR, lists solely in-frame clones and lacks some. The profile shows about 270,000 clones, 60% of them singletons. Losses at the gene ends were 4 bases for V and 6 bases for J; bases not matched to a gene: 9. Germline loops: CDR1 SGHNT, CDR2 YYREEE (reference sequence). CDR3 size: 15 residues. Treatment described: oral pan-JAK inhibitor, 5-10 mg twice daily.

V gene TRBV5-4 combines with J gene TRBJ2-3, with 9 bases aligning to TRBD1. Specimen: CD4+ T cells sorted from blood, collected around week 54, from a patient treated with tofacitinib. This TCR was recovered from a human donor with alopecia areata. CDR3 protein: CASSVGTGSLDTQYF. The DNA for the CDR3 is TGTGCCAGCAGCGTAGGGACAGGGAGTCTCGATACGCAGTATTTT.